Each of the 14 T cell receptor beta chains below was sequenced from the same sample in a study of T cells after yellow fever vaccination. From the 5' RACE reads, TCRdb called clonotypes with MiXCR, one entry per CDR3 protein. The table has fewer than 90,000 distinct CDR3 sequences, approximately 7.7% seen once. The material was CD8+ T cells sorted from PBMCs, obtained about 5 days after the first yellow fever vaccination. The origin of the receptors is a young man who received the YFV17D yellow fever vaccine.

This sequence joins TRBV11-2 and TRBJ2-1, with D hard to call. The CDR3 contains 15 residues. V shed 6 bases and J shed 2 bases, with 14 bases lying between them. Looked up from germline, CDR1 is SGHAT and CDR2 is FQNNGV. CDR3 nucleotides: TGTGCCAGCAGTCTTGGGAACCGGGCCTACAATGAGCAGTTCTTC. Its protein product is CASSLGNRAYNEQFF.

This clonotype was recorded a few times. CDR3 loop: CASSSSTAEAYYEQYF. Written as DNA, the CDR3 is TGTGCCAGCAGCTCATCAACAGCGGAGGCTTACTACGAGCAGTACTTC. The chain is built from TRBV7-9 and TRBJ2-7, with D perhaps TRBD2 (5 bases). This CDR3 region has 16 residues. CDR1 is SEHNR, CDR2 FQNEAQ, per germline (reference sequence). V lost 4 bases to trimming and J lost 3 bases, with 19 bases between them.

The sample holds a few counts of this clonotype. V usage is TRBV24-1 and J usage is TRBJ2-7; TRBD1 matches at 9 bases. The length of the CDR3 is 17 residues. Germline V gene sequence: CDR1 KGHDR, CDR2 SFDVKD. The J segment lost 3 bases and the V segment lost 7 bases, leaving 15 bases of the junction unmatched. Here the CDR3 reads CATRDPGTGKLDYEQYV. Written as DNA, the CDR3 is TGTGCCACCAGAGATCCAGGGACAGGGAAGCTGGACTACGAGCAGTACGTC.

This clonotype turned up a few times. This chain links TRBV4-2 with TRBJ1-1; perhaps TRBD1 as D (5 bases). Trimming left V 6 bases short and J 2 bases short, with 13 bases between. CDR1 is LGHNA and CDR2 is YNFKEQ in the germline V gene. The CDR3 is made up of 14 amino acids. DNA of the CDR3: TGTGCCAGCAGAGCAGAGGGGTTAAACACTGAAGCTTTCTTT. It translates to CASRAEGLNTEAFF.

The sample holds a few counts of this clonotype. The CDR3 sequence is CASSLVQKGDTQYF. As DNA, the CDR3 is TGTGCCAGCAGCTTGGTACAAAAAGGAGATACGCAGTATTTT. The chain joins TRBV5-4 to TRBJ2-3; D gene uncertain. Germline CDR1 is SGHNT and CDR2 is YYREEE (reference sequence). Trimming left V 0 bases short and J 5 bases short, with 10 bases between. The CDR3 sequence is 14 residues long.

The V call is TRBV27, the J call TRBJ2-1; 14 bases align to TRBD2. Germline CDR1 and CDR2: MNHEY and SMNVEV (reference sequence). V was pared by 5 bases and J by 6 bases, with 9 bases of the junction left unmatched. This CDR3 region has 17 residues. The CDR3 DNA reads TGTGCCAGCAGTGGGACTAGCGGGGGCACGGGGGTCAATGAGCAGTTCTTC. This encodes CASSGTSGGTGVNEQFF.

This clonotype was seen a few times. The rearrangement joins TRBV6-2 or TRBV6-3 to TRBJ2-1, with 10 bases that match TRBD2. Trimming cost V 2 bases and J 4 bases; bases outside gene matches: 2. The CDR3 has 15 residues. Looked up from germline, CDR1 is MNHEY and CDR2 is SVGEGT. The CDR3 coding sequence is TGTGCCAGCAGTTACCCTAGCGGGGGATACAATGAGCAGTTCTTC. Protein product: CASSYPSGGYNEQFF.

As regards this clonotype: A much larger clone differs by one base, so this may be a read error. V gene TRBV29-1 combines with J gene TRBJ2-5, with no clear D. CDR3 length: 15 amino acids. V dropped 4 bases and J dropped 3 bases, with 18 bases sitting between them. CDR1 is SQVTM, CDR2 ANQGSEA, per germline. The CDR3 spells CSVGWAGDTKETQYF. The CDR3 DNA is TGCAGCGTTGGATGGGCTGGCGATACCAAAGAGACCCAGTACTTC. Together with reference TRBV29-1 and TRBJ2-5, the CDR3 gives the full variable domain: SAVISQKPSRDICQRGTSLTIQCQVDSQVTMMFWYRQQPGQSLTLIATANQGSEATYESGFVIDKFPISRPNLTFSTLTVSNMSPEDSSIYLCSVGWAGDTKETQYFGPGTRLLVL.

This clonotype turned up a few times. The rearrangement uses TRBV1 and TRBJ1-2; the table's TRBD1 call for D was not verified on the DNA. TRBV1 is recorded as a pseudogene. This CDR3 has 13 residues. The CDR3 bases are TGCACCAGCAGCCAGGACAGGGACTATGGCTACACCTTC. Translation gives CTSSQDRDYGYTF.

The chain joins TRBV6-1 to TRBJ2-7; the D is unclear. V was trimmed by 6 bases and J by 2 bases, leaving 17 bases between them. Germline V gives CDR1 MNHNS, CDR2 SASEGT. This CDR3 region has 15 residues. In DNA, the CDR3 is TGTGCCAGCAGACGTTCTTTTAAAGGAGCCTACGAGCAGTACGTC. Translation: CASRRSFKGAYEQYV.

This clonotype has just a few counts. The chain recombines TRBV6-2 or TRBV6-3 with TRBJ2-1; perhaps TRBD2 as D (5 bases). The germline V gene has CDR1 MNHEY and CDR2 SVGEGT. The CDR3 has 12 amino acids. Trimming removed 2 bases from V and 6 bases from J, with 5 bases in between. The CDR3 region has the DNA TGTGCCAGCAGTTACGGACTCAATGAGCAGTTCTTC. It encodes CASSYGLNEQFF.

This clonotype has only a few counts. J is TRBJ2-5 and V is TRBV9, with D possibly TRBD1 on 5 matching bases. The V gene lost 6 bases and the J gene lost 3 bases, with 12 bases spanning the gap. CDR1 is SGDLS and CDR2 is YYNGEE in the germline V gene. The CDR3 loop spans 13 amino acids. The CDR3 DNA follows: TGTGCCAGCACGGAACAGGTGGAAGAGACCCAGTACTTC. Protein: CASTEQVEETQYF.

In this sample, this clonotype turned up a few times. This chain links TRBV7-9 with TRBJ2-7; TRBD1 matches at 9 bases. Germline loops: CDR1 SEHNR, CDR2 FQNEAQ (reference sequence). The J segment lost 1 base and the V segment lost 3 bases, leaving 10 bases of the junction unmatched. The CDR3 is 17 amino acids. The CDR3 DNA follows: TGTGCCAGCAGCTTCGGCGACAGGGGGGCGACGTCCTACGAGCAGTACTTC. This codes for CASSFGDRGATSYEQYF.

The rearrangement joins TRBV7-8 to TRBJ2-7; tentatively, D is TRBD1 (5 bases). The germline V gene has CDR1 SGHVS and CDR2 FQNEAQ. Trimming took off 5 bases at V and 6 bases at J, with 17 bases between the two ends. This CDR3 region has 14 residues. CDR3 amino acids: CASSAGYGSREQYF. The CDR3, as DNA: TGTGCCAGCAGCGCAGGGTATGGAAGCCGCGAGCAGTACTTC.